The 11 T cell receptor beta chains presented below share a single source sample, sequenced in a study of OX40 agonist ivuxolimab in advanced cancers. Assay used: immunoSEQ multiplex PCR; TCRdb lists only in-frame clones, some missing. The table includes under 80,000 clones, approximately 88% detected once. The sample was CD4+ or CD8+ T cells sorted from blood, taken in a trial of the OX40 agonist ivuxolimab. All receptors come from an adult with an advanced solid tumor such as melanoma, head and neck, liver or kidney cancer.

This clone has just a few counts. This chain connects TRBV10-2 to TRBJ2-1; 9 bases align to TRBD2. CDR3 length equals 18 residues. In germline, CDR1 is WSHSY, CDR2 SAAADI. After removal of 6 bases from V and 6 bases from J, the junction contained 18 bases not matched to a gene. The chain's CDR3 is CASSEPLGRLAGLNEQFF. The CDR3 nucleotides read TGCGCCAGCAGCGAGCCGTTGGGGCGGCTAGCGGGGCTCAATGAGCAGTTCTTC.

The chain is built from TRBV6-1 and TRBJ2-2, with a possible D match to TRBD2 (5 bases). Deletions cut 8 bases from V and 6 bases from J, with 7 bases between. The CDR3 spans 11 residues. Germline V gene sequence: CDR1 MNHNS, CDR2 SASEGT. The CDR3 loop reads CASRGSGELFF. CDR3 nucleotide sequence: TGTGCCAGCCGAGGGTCCGGGGAGCTGTTTTTT.

This clone was counted a single time. The rearrangement uses TRBV12-5 and TRBJ2-1; 14 bases line up with TRBD2. Looked up from germline, CDR1 is LGHNT and CDR2 is FRNRAP. V was pared by 3 bases and J by 3 bases, with 4 bases of the junction left unmatched. CDR3 length: 17 amino acids. The CDR3 bases are TGTGCTAGTGGTTTCGGGACTAGCGGGAGTCGCTACAATGAGCAGTTCTTC. This codes for CASGFGTSGSRYNEQFF. The full variable domain, with the rest looked up from reference TRBV12-5 and TRBJ2-1, is DARVTQTPRHKVTEMGQEVTMRCQPILGHNTVFWYRQTMMQGLELLAYFRNRAPLDDSGMPKDRFSAEMPDATLATLKIQPSEPRDSAVYFCASGFGTSGSRYNEQFFGPGTRLTVL.

This clone was counted between two and nine times. V is TRBV7-2 and J is TRBJ2-2; no firm D call. Trimming took 2 bases from V and 3 from J, leaving 7 bases between them. The germline CDR1 and CDR2 sequences are SGHTA and FQGNSA. The CDR3 extends over 14 amino acids. The CDR3 nucleotides are TGTGCCAGCAGCTTATTCGGTTACACCGGGGAGCTGTTTTTT. Translated, it gives CASSLFGYTGELFF.

This clone has just a few counts. The CDR3 spells CASSDWGDRRGYGYTF. DNA for the CDR3: TGTGCCAGCAGTGATTGGGGAGACAGAAGGGGCTATGGCTACACCTTC. V gene TRBV6-1 combines with J gene TRBJ1-2, with a tentative D call TRBD1 (5 bases). The CDR3 is 16 residues long. With 3 bases removed from V and 4 bases from J, the gap between germline ends came to 18 bases. CDR1 and CDR2 from the germline V gene are MNHNS and SASEGT.

This clone was seen a single time. This chain joins TRBV28 and TRBJ1-1; 7 bases map to TRBD1. There are 14 residues in the CDR3. Germline lookup yields CDR1 MDHEN and CDR2 SYDVKM. V gave up 5 bases and J gave up 4 bases; unmatched junction bases: 7. The CDR3 sequence is CASSTRQGSTEAFF. The CDR3, as DNA: TGTGCCAGCAGTACCCGACAGGGATCCACTGAAGCTTTCTTT.

The chain recombines TRBV7-3 with TRBJ2-7; TRBD2 matches 9 bases. The CDR3 contains 15 residues. With V trimmed by 5 bases and J by 2 bases, 7 bases remained unmatched. Germline CDR1 is SGHTA and CDR2 is FQGTGA. For the CDR3, the DNA is TGTGCCAGCAGCCCCGGGACTAGCAGCCCCTACGAGCAGTACTTC. Its protein product is CASSPGTSSPYEQYF.

The chain has TRBV15 and TRBJ2-7, with D tentatively TRBD1 or TRBD2 (5 bases each). CDR3 length equals 11 residues. The V gene's germline CDR1 is LNHNV and CDR2 YYDKDF (reference sequence). The V end lost 1 base, the J end lost 7 bases, and 5 bases lay between the germline ends. CDR3 sequence (DNA): TGTGCCACCAGCAGAGGGGGGGAGCAGTACTTC. This encodes CATSRGGEQYF.

This clone was detected once. This sequence joins TRBV20-1 and TRBJ2-3; D perhaps matches TRBD1 (5 bases). The V end was cut by 5 bases, the J end by 6 bases, with 9 bases between. The germline CDR1 and CDR2 sequences are DFQATT and SNEGSKA (reference sequence). This CDR3 spans 11 amino acids. In DNA form, the CDR3 reads TGCAGTGCTCAGGGTGCCGATACGCAGTATTTT. This sequence encodes CSAQGADTQYF.

The chain carries TRBV6-5 and TRBJ1-1, with TRBD1 matching 7 bases. Germline-derived CDR1 and CDR2 are MNHEY and SVGAGI. This CDR3 contains 13 residues. The V gene end was trimmed by 4 bases and the J gene end by 6 bases; junction bases not matched to a gene: 5. The chain's CDR3 is CASSSTQGAEAFF. The DNA of the CDR3 is TGTGCCAGCAGTTCTACGCAGGGGGCTGAAGCTTTCTTT.

V is TRBV5-4 and J is TRBJ2-1; D might be TRBD2 (6 bases). V lost 1 base and J lost 8, with 13 bases in between. Germline assignment: CDR1 SGHNT and CDR2 YYREEE (reference sequence). The CDR3 runs to 14 residues. CDR3 nucleotides: TGTGCCAGCAGCTTGTCTAGCGCTAACGATGAGCAGTTCTTC. Its translation: CASSLSSANDEQFF.